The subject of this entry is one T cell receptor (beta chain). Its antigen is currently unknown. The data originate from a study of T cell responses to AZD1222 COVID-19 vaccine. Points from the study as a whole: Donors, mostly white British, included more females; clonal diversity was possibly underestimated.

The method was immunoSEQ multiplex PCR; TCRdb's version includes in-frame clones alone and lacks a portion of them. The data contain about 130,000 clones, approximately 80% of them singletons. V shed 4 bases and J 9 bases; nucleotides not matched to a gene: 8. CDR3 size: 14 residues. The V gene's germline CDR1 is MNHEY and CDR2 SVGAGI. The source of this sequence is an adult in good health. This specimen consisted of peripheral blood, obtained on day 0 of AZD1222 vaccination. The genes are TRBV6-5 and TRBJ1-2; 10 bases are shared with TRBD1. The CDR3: CASSSPGQGTSYTF. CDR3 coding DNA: TGTGCCAGCAGTTCACCGGGACAGGGGACTAGCTACACCTTC.